Listed below are T cell receptor beta chains from one sample, sequenced in a study of shared clonotypes between healthy human individuals. The protocol was immunoSEQ multiplex PCR, while the TCRdb copy is restricted to in-frame clones and leaves out a portion. The sample has approximately 600,000 clones, around 96% seen once. Sequences were obtained from naive CD8+ T cells sorted from blood. The receptors shown here come from a woman aged 25 to 39 in good health. Each CDR3 is given with its conserved first and last residue. Fields, in order: J gene, D gene, V gene, clone size, CDR3 DNA, CDR3 protein. D genes are given only for firm matches. For some rows the clone size is stated as once, few or many, or as a class when expanded; others skip it.

J: TRBJ2-1
D: TRBD2
V: TRBV27
size: NA
DNA: TGTGCCAGCAGTAGGACTAGCGGGAGTAGGTATGAGCAGTTCTTC
CDR3: CASSRTSGSRYEQFF

J: TRBJ1-2
D: NA
V: TRBV6-5
size: NA
DNA: TGTGCCAGCAGTTACGATGGAGGGAAATATGGCTACACCTTC
CDR3: CASSYDGGKYGYTF

J: TRBJ2-7
D: TRBD1
V: TRBV6-6
size: once
DNA: TGTGCCAGCAGTTACGGGACAGGGCTCAACGAGCAGTACTTC
CDR3: CASSYGTGLNEQYF

J: TRBJ2-1
D: NA
V: TRBV5-1
size: once
DNA: TGCGCCAGCAGCTTACGGGACCCCTGGGTGGATGAGCAGTTCTTC
CDR3: CASSLRDPWVDEQFF

J: TRBJ2-7
D: TRBD1
V: TRBV27
size: NA
DNA: TGTGCCAGCAGGTATGGGACAGCCTACGAGCAGTACTTC
CDR3: CASRYGTAYEQYF

J: TRBJ1-2
D: TRBD1
V: TRBV7-2
size: NA
DNA: TGTGCCAGCAGCTTAGGGCAGGGGGCTCAAGGCTACACCTTC
CDR3: CASSLGQGAQGYTF

J: TRBJ2-7
D: TRBD2
V: TRBV5-1
size: NA
DNA: TGCGCCAGCAGCCCTGGAGGGCGGGAGGGGTCCTACGAGCAGTACTTC
CDR3: CASSPGGREGSYEQYF

J: TRBJ1-1
D: NA
V: TRBV4-1
size: NA
DNA: TGCGCCAGCAGCCAGTGGGGGGCGAACACTGAAGCTTTCTTT
CDR3: CASSQWGANTEAFF

J: TRBJ1-2
D: NA
V: TRBV7-8
size: NA
DNA: TGTGCCAGCAGCTTAATCTCAGCCGGCTATGGCTACACCTTC
CDR3: CASSLISAGYGYTF

J: TRBJ2-1
D: NA
V: TRBV7-8
size: NA
DNA: TGTGCCAGCAGCGCACCAGAAACGACAGGACCGAGCGGAGGTGAGCAGTTCTTC
CDR3: CASSAPETTGPSGGEQFF

J: TRBJ1-4
D: NA
V: TRBV11-2
size: NA
DNA: TGTGCCAGCAGCATCGGCCAGAGGGCAACTAATGAAAAACTGTTTTTT
CDR3: CASSIGQRATNEKLFF

J: TRBJ2-3
D: NA
V: TRBV14
size: NA
DNA: TGTGCCAGCAGCCAATCCGACTTGACAGATACGCAGTATTTT
CDR3: CASSQSDLTDTQYF

J: TRBJ2-1
D: NA
V: TRBV5-6
size: NA
DNA: TGTGCCAGCAGCTTGGAAAGCGACTACAATGAGCAGTTCTTC
CDR3: CASSLESDYNEQFF

J: TRBJ2-7
D: TRBD1
V: TRBV7-9
size: NA
DNA: TGTGCCAGCACCAGGGACAGTTCCTCCTACGAGCAGTACTTC
CDR3: CASTRDSSSYEQYF

J: TRBJ2-1
D: TRBD2
V: TRBV2
size: NA
DNA: TGTGCCAGCAGTGCTACTAGCGGGAAGACCTACAATGAGCAGTTCTTC
CDR3: CASSATSGKTYNEQFF

J: TRBJ2-3
D: TRBD2
V: TRBV10-2
size: NA
DNA: TGCGCCAGCAGTGAGACCCGACGACTAGCTGCCGACACAGATACGCAGTATTTT
CDR3: CASSETRRLAADTDTQYF